Listed here are 17 T cell receptor beta chains from one sample, sequenced in a study of blood T cell repertoires in COVID-19. Measured with immunoSEQ multiplex PCR; TCRdb has only the in-frame clones, and not every one. The table shows around 180,000 clones, with 88% occurring only once. The source material was peripheral blood. These receptor sequences come from a human donor in a cohort sampled during active COVID-19.

As for this clone: The identical CDR3 is also encoded by other nucleotide sequences in the sample. The chain joins TRBV11-2 to TRBJ2-3; tentatively, D is TRBD2 (6 bases). V gave up 5 bases and J gave up 1 base, with 10 bases separating them. CDR1 is SGHAT and CDR2 is FQNNGV in the germline V gene. This CDR3 contains 14 residues. The CDR3 reads CASSLGTGTDTQYF. As DNA, the CDR3 is TGTGCCAGCAGCCTCGGGACTGGCACAGATACGCAGTATTTT.

J is TRBJ2-7 and V is TRBV6-1; no reliable D call. Trimming took 2 bases from V and 4 from J, leaving 6 bases between them. The CDR3 is 12 residues long. From germline, CDR1 is MNHNS and CDR2 SASEGT. In DNA, the CDR3 is TGTGCCAGCAGTGAATCGGTATACGAGCAGTACTTC. It is translated as CASSESVYEQYF.

This sequence joins TRBV10-3 and TRBJ2-3; TRBD2 aligns across 7 bases. The CDR3 sequence is 14 residues long. V dropped 10 bases and J dropped 2; count of bases not matched to a gene: 9. CDR1 ENHRY and CDR2 SYGVKD come from the germline V gene. CDR3 loop: CATSTSDATDTQYF. DNA of the CDR3: TGTGCCACCTCAACTAGCGACGCCACAGATACGCAGTATTTT.

V and J are TRBV7-2 and TRBJ2-1, with 13 bases aligning to TRBD2. CDR1 is SGHTA, CDR2 FQGNSA, per germline. J lost 3 bases, V lost 8 bases, and 16 bases had no gene match. The CDR3 loop spans 19 amino acids. CDR3 in amino acids: CASLPLAGGEWAFYNEQFF. The CDR3 coding sequence is TGTGCCAGCCTCCCACTAGCGGGAGGGGAGTGGGCATTCTACAATGAGCAGTTCTTC.

The rearrangement links TRBV4-3 to TRBJ2-3; D ambiguous. Per the germline V gene, CDR1 is LGHNA and CDR2 is YSLEER. The CDR3 runs 15 residues. V lost 0 bases to trimming and J lost 3 bases, with 10 bases between them. This CDR3 is CASSQDYPSTDTQYF. For the CDR3, the DNA is TGCGCCAGCAGCCAAGACTATCCCTCAACAGATACGCAGTATTTT.

The chain couples TRBV15 to TRBJ1-5; D is perhaps TRBD1 (6 bases). Deletions cut 0 bases from V and 3 bases from J, with 9 bases between. This CDR3 contains 15 residues. The germline V gene encodes CDR1 LNHNV and CDR2 YYDKDF (reference sequence). The CDR3 nucleotides are TGTGCCACCAGCAGAGAATACAGGGTCAATCAGCCCCAGCATTTT. The encoded protein is CATSREYRVNQPQHF.

This clone was found many times. The rearrangement joins TRBV4-1 to TRBJ1-6; 8 positions agree with TRBD1. CDR3 length: 15 residues. Losses at the gene ends were 3 bases for V and 7 bases for J; bases not matched to a gene: 5. From germline, CDR1 is MGHRA and CDR2 YSYEKL. CDR3: CASSHAGGLNSPLHF. The CDR3 DNA follows: TGCGCCAGCAGCCATGCAGGGGGCCTGAATTCACCCCTCCACTTT.

V is TRBV2 and J is TRBJ2-7; the D gene is possibly TRBD1 (6 bases). Germline CDR1 SNHLY, CDR2 FYNNEI. V dropped 6 bases and J dropped 6 bases, with 18 bases sitting between them. The CDR3 has 14 residues. The CDR3 reads CASRRDTQYGEQYF. In DNA form, the CDR3 reads TGTGCCAGCAGGAGGGACACCCAGTATGGCGAGCAGTACTTC.

This clone was seen just once. The chain couples TRBV27 to TRBJ2-7; 7 bases line up with TRBD1. This CDR3 comprises 14 residues. The V and J ends lost 0 bases and 4 bases, in that order; junction bases with no gene match: 3. Germline V gives CDR1 MNHEY, CDR2 SMNVEV (reference sequence). CDR3 in amino acids: CASSLSDRPYEQYF. The CDR3 nucleotides read TGTGCCAGCAGTTTATCGGACAGGCCATACGAGCAGTACTTC.

The chain is built from TRBV5-1 and TRBJ1-4; a weak D match, TRBD1 (6 bases). V was shortened by 0 bases and J by 7 bases, with 10 bases between the two germline ends. Germline lookup yields CDR1 SGHRS and CDR2 YFSETQ. This CDR3 has 14 amino acids. CDR3 residues: CASSLGDNSEKLFF. DNA for the CDR3: TGCGCCAGCAGCTTGGGGGACAATAGTGAAAAACTGTTTTTT.

This sequence joins TRBV24-1 and TRBJ2-5; maybe TRBD1 (5 bases). The germline V and J ends were trimmed by 1 base and 5 bases, with 13 bases remaining between them. The CDR3 runs 15 residues. Per the germline V gene, CDR1 is KGHDR and CDR2 is SFDVKD. The CDR3 here is CATSDFRTLRETQYF. CDR3 nucleotide sequence: TGTGCCACCAGTGATTTTCGGACATTGAGGGAGACCCAGTACTTC.

This clone was detected only a few times. The chain employs TRBV28 and TRBJ1-1; D perhaps matches TRBD1 (5 bases). Germline V lookup: CDR1 MDHEN, CDR2 SYDVKM. This CDR3 comprises 14 residues. V gave up 4 bases and J gave up 5 bases, with 14 bases separating them. DNA of the CDR3: TGTGCCAGCAGTTCTTCAGGGAGGAGGACTGAAGCTTTCTTT. It codes for CASSSSGRRTEAFF. Variable domain in full (rest from reference TRBV28 and TRBJ1-1): DVKVTQSSRYLVKRTGEKVFLECVQDMDHENMFWYRQDPGLGLRLIYFSYDVKMKEKGDIPEGYSVSREKKERFSLILESASTNQTSMYLCASSSSGRRTEAFFGQGTRLTVV.

The chain has TRBV7-2 and TRBJ2-1; weak D call: TRBD2 (6 bases). Trimming cost V 1 base and J 4 bases, with 14 bases left between them. Germline CDR1 is SGHTA and CDR2 is FQGNSA. The CDR3 length is 16 residues. The CDR3 DNA sequence: TGTGCCAGCAGCTTAGGGGGGACTCTCCTATACAATGAGCAGTTCTTC. Protein sequence: CASSLGGTLLYNEQFF.

The genes are TRBV6-5 and TRBJ1-1; 7 bases match TRBD1. In germline, CDR1 is MNHEY, CDR2 SVGAGI. Germline trimming cut 10 bases from V and 3 bases from J; bases unmatched to any gene: 8. The CDR3 has 13 amino acids. The CDR3 spells CATFRGDHTEAFF. The CDR3 DNA reads as TGTGCCACCTTCAGGGGGGATCACACTGAAGCTTTCTTT.

The V and J genes are TRBV5-1 and TRBJ2-7, with no clear D. The germline V gene encodes CDR1 SGHRS and CDR2 YFSETQ. The V end was cut by 4 bases, the J end by 2 bases, with 13 bases between. This CDR3 is 14 amino acids long. CDR3 protein: CASSPRQSTYEQYF. The CDR3 coding sequence is TGCGCCAGCAGCCCTAGGCAAAGTACCTACGAGCAGTACTTC.

The chain employs TRBV5-1 and TRBJ1-4; no definite D call. The CDR3 extends over 16 amino acids. Germline loops: CDR1 SGHRS, CDR2 YFSETQ. The ends were cut back, 8 bases at V and 0 bases at J, with 17 bases in the middle. CDR3 protein: CASRSEGGATNEKLFF. In nucleotides, the CDR3 is TGCGCCAGTCGAAGCGAGGGCGGGGCAACTAATGAAAAACTGTTTTTT.

The gene calls are TRBV20-1 and TRBJ2-2; TRBD2 aligns across 16 bases. CDR3 length equals 19 residues. Unmatched junction bases numbered 13, after V lost 3 bases and J lost 6 bases. Germline CDR1 DFQATT, CDR2 SNEGSKA (reference sequence). The CDR3: CSASGGTSGRASRSGELFF. The CDR3 nucleotides are TGCAGTGCTAGTGGCGGGACTAGCGGGAGGGCCTCGAGGTCCGGGGAGCTGTTTTTT.